Detailed here is one T cell receptor (beta chain). A much larger clonotype is one base distant, so this may be a read error. Per germline, CDR1 MNHEY and CDR2 SVGAGI. CDR3 length: 15 residues. V was clipped by 5 bases and J by 4 bases, with 17 bases between them. This sample is part of a study of blood T cell repertoires in COVID-19. Assay used: immunoSEQ multiplex PCR; TCRdb lists only in-frame clones, some missing. The repertoire holds roughly 250,000 clones, with roughly nine tenths as singletons. Seattle's enrolled individuals joined amid active infection and were then monitored longitudinally. The clonotype comes from a woman aged 25 to 45 with COVID-19, enrolled during active disease. Sequencing was carried out using peripheral blood. The chain joins TRBV6-5 to TRBJ1-2, with TRBD1 as a possible D gene (6 bases). The CDR3 DNA is TGTGCCAGCAGTACTTTCGGGGCAGGGGCCTATGGCTACACCTTC. Translation gives CASSTFGAGAYGYTF.